This T cell receptor (beta chain) was sequenced in a study of T cell changes during pregnancy in multiple sclerosis. With 5 bases clipped from V and 1 base from J, the junction kept 1 base outside the gene matches. The CDR3 is 15 amino acids. Germline lookup yields CDR1 SGHAT and CDR2 FQDESV (reference sequence). Generated by immunoSEQ multiplex PCR, the TCRdb table keeps only in-frame clones and is missing some. The sample consists of approximately 50,000 clones, about 90% of them appearing once. This clone was picked up one time. The chain links TRBV11-1 to TRBJ2-2; 10 nucleotides align to TRBD2. The TCR comes from a female donor with multiple sclerosis, enrolled in a pregnancy study. The specimen was CD4+ T cells from peripheral blood mononuclear cells, collected after pregnancy. The CDR3 loop is CASSRTSGNTGELFF. Written as DNA, the CDR3 is TGTGCCAGCAGCCGGACTAGCGGGAACACCGGGGAGCTGTTTTTT.